These 27 T cell receptor beta chains originate from one sample sequenced in a study of T cell changes during pregnancy in multiple sclerosis. Profiling relied on immunoSEQ multiplex PCR, and the TCRdb table lists in-frame clones only, not all of them. Of roughly 65,000 clones in the sample, around 91% were seen once. The sample consisted of peripheral blood, taken in the third trimester of pregnancy. Source of these receptors: a female donor in good health, enrolled as a control in a pregnancy study.

The chain links TRBV28 to TRBJ2-1; 8 positions agree with TRBD2. Losses at the gene ends were 5 bases for V and 9 bases for J; bases not matched to a gene: 24. The CDR3 runs to 19 residues. Germline V CDR1 and CDR2: MDHEN, SYDVKM. The CDR3 sequence: CASSRRLARGGPRGTEQFF. Written as DNA, the CDR3 is TGTGCCAGCAGTAGGAGACTAGCCCGGGGGGGGCCAAGGGGCACTGAGCAGTTCTTC.

This sequence joins TRBV7-9 and TRBJ1-2, with D perhaps TRBD1 (6 bases). Germline CDR1 and CDR2: SEHNR and FQNEAQ (reference sequence). The CDR3 consists of 13 residues. Trimming stripped 5 bases from V and 10 bases from J, with 17 bases between. The CDR3 sequence: CASSLPVTGNYTF. Here the CDR3 DNA reads TGTGCCAGCAGCCTGCCCGTAACAGGGAACTACACCTTC.

The chain combines TRBV5-6 with TRBJ2-5, with TRBD1 as a possible D gene (5 bases). The CDR3 length is 15 residues. Germline CDR1 SGHDT, CDR2 YYEEEE. V lost 7 bases to trimming and J lost 4 bases, with 20 bases between them. CDR3 DNA sequence: TGTGCCAGCTTAATTAGGGGCGCAGGGCGAGAGACCCAGTACTTC. Translated: CASLIRGAGRETQYF.

The rearrangement links TRBV4-3 to TRBJ2-2, with TRBD1 as a possible D gene (6 bases). The CDR3 is 16 residues long. Trimming removed 3 bases from V and 4 bases from J, with 15 bases in between. Germline loops: CDR1 LGHNA, CDR2 YSLEER. DNA of the CDR3: TGCGCCAGCAGCCACGACGTAGGACAGACCACCGGGGAGCTGTTTTTT. Translation: CASSHDVGQTTGELFF.

The genes are TRBV7-3 and TRBJ2-7; possible D gene TRBD1, 7 bases. The CDR3 loop spans 15 amino acids. Trimming took off 0 bases at V and 3 bases at J, with 12 bases between the two ends. Looked up from germline, CDR1 is SGHTA and CDR2 is FQGTGA. For the CDR3, the DNA is TGTGCCAGCAGCTTAACGGGGGGACAGAACTACGAGCAGTACTTC. Protein sequence: CASSLTGGQNYEQYF.

The V gene is TRBV7-2, the J gene TRBJ2-7; a weak D match, TRBD2 (6 bases). V gave up 5 bases and J gave up 8 bases, with 16 bases separating them. This CDR3 is built from 13 residues. Germline CDR1 SGHTA, CDR2 FQGNSA. CDR3 nucleotide sequence: TGTGCCAGCAGCGGGGAGGAGCGTCGGAAGCAGTACTTC. Residues: CASSGEERRKQYF.

The CDR3 region has the DNA TGTGCCAGCAGCATTGGGACAACTAACTATGGCTACACCTTC. This translates into CASSIGTTNYGYTF. The chain carries TRBV7-8 and TRBJ1-2; tentative D call: TRBD1 (6 bases). The length of the CDR3 is 14 residues. Germline V lookup: CDR1 SGHVS, CDR2 FQNEAQ. V shed 5 bases and J shed 0 bases, with 10 bases lying between them.

This clone was counted once. In DNA form, the CDR3 reads TGCGCCAGCAGCTTGACGGACAGCCTCCGGGAGACCCAGTACTTC. This gives the protein CASSLTDSLRETQYF. This chain connects TRBV5-1 to TRBJ2-5, with D maybe TRBD1 (6 bases). V was trimmed by 1 base and J by 5 bases, leaving 15 bases between them. The CDR3 loop spans 15 amino acids. Per germline, CDR1 SGHRS and CDR2 YFSETQ.

This chain connects TRBV7-9 to TRBJ2-7, with TRBD1 matching 10 bases. The J segment lost 6 bases and the V segment lost 5 bases, leaving 7 bases of the junction unmatched. The CDR3 extends over 14 amino acids. Germline V gene sequence: CDR1 SEHNR, CDR2 FQNEAQ (reference sequence). This chain's CDR3 is CASSEVRDRGEQYF. CDR3 sequence (DNA): TGTGCCAGCAGCGAGGTCCGGGACAGGGGCGAGCAGTACTTC.

The chain is built from TRBV7-3 and TRBJ1-4, with TRBD1 matching 8 bases. Losses at the gene ends were 5 bases for V and 3 bases for J; bases not matched to a gene: 5. Germline V gene data show CDR1 as SGHTA and CDR2 as FQGTGA. CDR3 size: 15 residues. DNA for the CDR3: TGTGCCAGCAGCCGAACAGGGGGGTCTAATGAAAAACTGTTTTTT. Translation: CASSRTGGSNEKLFF.

J is TRBJ2-7 and V is TRBV5-1; 13 positions agree with TRBD2. The CDR3 spans 16 residues. V was clipped by 0 bases and J by 6 bases; unmatched bases: 6. The germline V gene encodes CDR1 SGHRS and CDR2 YFSETQ. This CDR3 reads CASSLAGTSGAFEQYF. In DNA form, the CDR3 reads TGCGCCAGCAGCTTGGCCGGGACTAGCGGGGCCTTCGAGCAGTACTTC.

Comments on this clone: Its ends do not fully match the called genes, so a read error is possible. The CDR3 DNA sequence: TGCGCCAGCAGCCCAAGAACAGGGGGCCGTCTCTTTATCTTC. Its protein product is CASSPRTGGRLFIF. This chain connects TRBV4-1 to TRBJ1-2; 9 bases match TRBD1. The CDR3 is made up of 14 amino acids. The germline gives CDR1 MGHRA, CDR2 YSYEKL.

J is TRBJ2-3 and V is TRBV7-6; D is uncertain. Trimming took off 1 base at V and 2 bases at J, with 4 bases between the two ends. The CDR3 sequence is 13 residues long. The germline gives CDR1 SGHVS, CDR2 FNYEAQ. CDR3 amino acids: CASSLDNTDTQYF. CDR3 nucleotide sequence: TGTGCCAGCAGCTTAGATAACACAGATACGCAGTATTTT. Full variable domain (missing parts from reference TRBV7-6 and TRBJ2-3): GAGVSQSPRYKVTKRGQDVALRCDPISGHVSLYWYRQALGQGPEFLTYFNYEAQQDKSGLPNDRFSAERPEGSISTLTIQRTEQRDSAMYRCASSLDNTDTQYFGPGTRLTVL.

The chain is built from TRBV6-5 and TRBJ1-1; a weak D match, TRBD1 (6 bases). The germline V gene encodes CDR1 MNHEY and CDR2 SVGAGI. This CDR3 is built from 15 residues. V was cut by 2 bases and J by 4 bases, with 14 bases left in between. The CDR3 spells CASSYRRRGGTEAFF. The DNA for the CDR3 is TGTGCCAGCAGTTACCGGAGGAGAGGGGGCACTGAAGCTTTCTTT.

The V gene is TRBV9, the J gene TRBJ1-6; possible D gene TRBD1, 6 bases. The CDR3 totals 15 residues. CDR1 and CDR2 (germline): SGDLS, YYNGEE. V was trimmed by 5 bases and J by 8 bases, leaving 17 bases between them. CDR3 in amino acids: CASRKGGDHHSPLHF. CDR3 DNA sequence: TGTGCCAGCAGAAAGGGGGGGGACCATCATTCACCCCTCCACTTT. The full variable domain, with the rest looked up from reference TRBV9 and TRBJ1-6, is DSGVTQTPKHLITATGQRVTLRCSPRSGDLSVYWYQQSLDQGLQFLIQYYNGEERAKGNILERFSAQQFPDLHSELNLSSLELGDSALYFCASRKGGDHHSPLHFGNGTRLTVT.

The V and J genes are TRBV11-2 and TRBJ2-7; no firm D call. The CDR3 has 12 residues. From germline, CDR1 is SGHAT and CDR2 FQNNGV. V gave up 8 bases and J gave up 0 bases, with 8 bases separating them. The CDR3 sequence: CASSPDSYEQYF. The CDR3, as DNA: TGTGCCAGCTCCCCAGACTCCTACGAGCAGTACTTC.

The chain combines TRBV9 with TRBJ1-1; D is possibly TRBD1 (6 bases). Germline-derived CDR1 and CDR2 are SGDLS and YYNGEE. The CDR3 totals 14 residues. Deletions cut 3 bases from V and 0 bases from J, with 9 bases between. The CDR3 DNA is TGTGCCAGCAGCGCACGGGACATGAACACTGAAGCTTTCTTT. It specifies CASSARDMNTEAFF.

CDR3 coding DNA: TGTGCCAGCAGCCGCAACACCAGGGGGCGCGCCGCAGATACGCAGTATTTT. This sequence encodes CASSRNTRGRAADTQYF. V is TRBV4-2 and J is TRBJ2-3; 8 bases fit TRBD1. V was clipped by 4 bases and J by 4 bases; unmatched bases: 13. Germline V lookup: CDR1 LGHNA, CDR2 YNFKEQ. The length of the CDR3 is 17 residues.

This clone was recorded once. The chain uses TRBV2 and TRBJ2-7; tentative D call: TRBD1 (6 bases). CDR3 length: 17 amino acids. V shed 4 bases and J shed 6 bases, with 25 bases lying between them. Germline V gene sequence: CDR1 SNHLY, CDR2 FYNNEI. The CDR3 sequence: CASSGGRGTYVGSEQYF. The CDR3 DNA sequence: TGTGCCAGCAGTGGTGGCAGGGGAACCTACGTTGGGTCCGAGCAGTACTTC.

The chain uses TRBV18 and TRBJ2-5; D gene ambiguous. The CDR3 sequence is 13 residues long. The germline V and J ends were trimmed by 1 base and 4 bases, with 7 bases remaining between them. Germline-derived CDR1 and CDR2 are KGHSH and LQKENI. In DNA form, the CDR3 reads TGTGCCAGCTCACCACGGAGAGGAGAGACCCAGTACTTC. It codes for CASSPRRGETQYF. Looking up the rest from reference TRBV18 and TRBJ2-5 gives the full variable domain: NAGVMQNPRHLVRRRGQEARLRCSPMKGHSHVYWYRQLPEEGLKFMVYLQKENIIDESGMPKERFSAEFPKEGPSILRIQQVVRGDSAAYFCASSPRRGETQYFGPGTRLLVL.

This chain links TRBV6-5 with TRBJ1-6; no firm D call. Germline CDR1 and CDR2: MNHEY and SVGAGI. Trimming removed 0 bases from V and 7 bases from J, with 7 bases in between. CDR3 length equals 14 residues. The CDR3 spells CASSYSTGNSPLHF. DNA of the CDR3: TGTGCCAGCAGTTACTCGACTGGGAATTCACCCCTCCACTTT.

The chain employs TRBV6-5 and TRBJ2-1; 11 nucleotides match TRBD2. Germline V gives CDR1 MNHEY, CDR2 SVGAGI. The CDR3 is made up of 16 amino acids. V shed 4 bases, J shed 12 bases, and the junction held 14 bases outside the gene matches. CDR3 DNA sequence: TGTGCCAGCAGTTCCCAACTAGCGGGGGAAAGAATGGGGCAGTTCTTC. Amino acid sequence: CASSSQLAGERMGQFF.

This chain joins TRBV6-5 and TRBJ2-7; 7 positions agree with TRBD1. Germline trimming cut 6 bases from V and 2 bases from J; bases unmatched to any gene: 10. The germline CDR1 and CDR2 sequences are MNHEY and SVGAGI. The CDR3 runs to 15 residues. The chain's CDR3 is CASSYGSQGAYEQYF. The CDR3 DNA reads as TGTGCCAGCAGCTACGGATCCCAGGGGGCCTACGAGCAGTACTTC.

The rearrangement joins TRBV4-3 to TRBJ2-7; 14 nucleotides line up with TRBD2. The CDR3 contains 15 residues. J lost 2 bases, V lost 3 bases, and 0 bases had no gene match. Germline V lookup: CDR1 LGHNA, CDR2 YSLEER. CDR3 DNA: TGCGCCAGCAGCCAGACTAGCGGGGGGGCCTACGAGCAGTACTTC. Encoded protein: CASSQTSGGAYEQYF.

The gene calls are TRBV9 and TRBJ1-4; unclear D gene. This CDR3 is 14 amino acids long. Germline CDR1 reads SGDLS; CDR2 reads YYNGEE. Trimming took 0 bases from V and 3 from J, leaving 6 bases between them. The CDR3: CASSVAGSNEKLFF. CDR3 bases: TGTGCCAGCAGCGTAGCCGGGTCTAATGAAAAACTGTTTTTT.

The chain couples TRBV30 to TRBJ1-2, with D hard to call. Trimming took 3 bases from V and 1 from J, leaving 12 bases between them. The CDR3 spans 14 residues. Germline-derived CDR1 and CDR2 are GTSNPN and SVGIG (reference sequence). CDR3: CAWRGTGNNYGYTF. The CDR3 DNA is TGTGCCTGGAGGGGAACCGGGAATAACTATGGCTACACCTTC.

In its sample, this clone was seen once. The rearrangement joins TRBV12-5 to TRBJ2-5; TRBD1 aligns across 8 bases. Germline V gene data show CDR1 as LGHNT and CDR2 as FRNRAP. This CDR3 is built from 15 residues. With V trimmed by 1 base and J by 4 bases, 5 bases remained unmatched. The CDR3 bases are TGTGCTAGTGGTTTGGCGGGACAGGTAGGAGAGACCCAGTACTTC. It encodes CASGLAGQVGETQYF.